This T cell receptor (beta chain) was sequenced in a study of cytomegalovirus exposure and HLA in healthy donors. Overall study: Caucasian-associated ancestry cluster membership applied to about 77% of about 370 genotyped donors.

The primer mix had 60 Vbeta and 13 Jbeta primers. Using immunoSEQ multiplex PCR, the repertoire was profiled, and TCRdb retains in-frame clones only, with some absent. The table shows 120,000 to 150,000 clones, with 60% to 85% occurring only once. As concerns this clone: Its antigen remains unidentified.

Study-wide findings and caveats: Trimming of TCR beta V- and J-genes showed a link, identified in a later analysis, to a missense DCLRE1C variant.

Trimming stripped 0 bases from V and 0 bases from J, with 7 bases between. The CDR3 loop spans 15 amino acids. CDR1 and CDR2 from the germline V gene are SGDLS and YYNGEE. The sample taken for sequencing was PBMCs. The TCR originated in a man between 35 and 55 years old in good health and CMV-seropositive. V and J are TRBV9 and TRBJ2-1; no reliable D call. The CDR3 is CASSVARLSYNEQFF. The CDR3, as DNA: TGTGCCAGCAGCGTAGCGCGGCTCTCCTACAATGAGCAGTTCTTC. The complete variable domain, with remaining parts taken from reference TRBV9 and TRBJ2-1, reads DSGVTQTPKHLITATGQRVTLRCSPRSGDLSVYWYQQSLDQGLQFLIQYYNGEERAKGNILERFSAQQFPDLHSELNLSSLELGDSALYFCASSVARLSYNEQFFGPGTRLTVL.